This record covers a single T cell receptor beta chain. Its target is unknown. The data originate from a study of T cell responses to AZD1222 COVID-19 vaccine. Overall study results and limits: Unmutated regions of variants are reportedly targeted by nearly half of spike-specific TCRs. Donors, mostly white British, included more females; clonal diversity was possibly underestimated.

Trimming removed 6 bases at V and 2 bases at J, with 14 bases between. Germline V CDR1 and CDR2: MNHEY, SMNVEV (reference sequence). The CDR3 runs to 15 residues. Libraries were prepared by immunoSEQ multiplex PCR; TCRdb keeps only in-frame clonotypes and omits some of them. The sample holds some 96,000 clones; roughly 88% are singletons and the top ten take approximately 2.8%. The chain links TRBV27 to TRBJ1-5, with D possibly matching TRBD1 (5 bases). The sequenced sample was peripheral blood, obtained on day 0 of AZD1222 vaccination. This clonotype originated in an adult in good health. CDR3 loop: CASSSRVGGNQPQHF. The CDR3 nucleotides are TGTGCCAGCAGCTCACGGGTAGGGGGCAATCAGCCCCAGCATTTT.